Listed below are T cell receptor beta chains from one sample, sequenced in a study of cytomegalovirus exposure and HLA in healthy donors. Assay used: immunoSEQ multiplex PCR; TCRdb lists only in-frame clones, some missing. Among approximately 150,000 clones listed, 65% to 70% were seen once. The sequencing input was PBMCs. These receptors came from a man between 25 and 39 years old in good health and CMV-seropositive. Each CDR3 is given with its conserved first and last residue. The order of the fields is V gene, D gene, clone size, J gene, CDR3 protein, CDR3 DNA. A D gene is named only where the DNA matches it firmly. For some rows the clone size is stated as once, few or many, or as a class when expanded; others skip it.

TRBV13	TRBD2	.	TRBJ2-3	CASSALAGAQYF	TGTGCCAGCAGCGCACTAGCGGGAGCACAGTATTTT
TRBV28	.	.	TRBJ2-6	CASSSPGANVLTF	TGTGCCAGCAGTTCTCCTGGGGCCAACGTCCTGACTTTC
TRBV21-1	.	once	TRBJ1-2	CASSKGRGDGYTF	TGTGCCAGCAGCAAAGGCAGGGGTGATGGCTACACCTTC
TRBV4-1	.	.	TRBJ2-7	CASSQIFRRDKGLSYEQYF	TGCGCCAGCAGCCAAATTTTCCGACGGGACAAGGGGCTATCCTACGAGCAGTACTTC
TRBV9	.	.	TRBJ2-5	CASSGTEGETQYF	TGTGCCAGCAGCGGGACAGAGGGAGAGACCCAGTACTTC
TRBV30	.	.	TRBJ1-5	CAWSLSGDFNQPQHF	TGTGCCTGGAGTTTATCCGGGGACTTTAATCAGCCCCAGCATTTT
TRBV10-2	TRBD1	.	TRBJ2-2	CASSGPQGLIGTGELFF	TGCGCCAGCAGCGGCCCACAGGGGTTGATCGGGACCGGGGAGCTGTTTTTT
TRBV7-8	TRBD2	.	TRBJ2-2	CASSYWSREAGKLFF	TGTGCCAGCAGCTATTGGAGTCGGGAGGCCGGGAAGCTGTTCTTT
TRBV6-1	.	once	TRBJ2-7	CASTRQHSGYEQYF	TGTGCCAGCACCAGACAGCATTCCGGCTACGAGCAGTACTTC
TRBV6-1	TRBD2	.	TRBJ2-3	CASSAELAGRLSDTQYF	TGTGCCAGCAGTGCAGAACTAGCGGGCCGCCTTTCGGATACGCAGTATTTT
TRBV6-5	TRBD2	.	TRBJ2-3	CASSYRREGTDTQYF	TGTGCCAGCAGTTACAGGCGGGAGGGTACAGATACGCAGTATTTT
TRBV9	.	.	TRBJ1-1	CASSSRRLGTEAFF	TGTGCCAGCAGCTCCCGGCGGCTGGGCACTGAAGCTTTCTTT
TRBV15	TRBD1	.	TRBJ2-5	CATSRTGGGVQETQYF	TGTGCCACCAGCAGGACAGGGGGTGGGGTGCAAGAGACCCAGTACTTC
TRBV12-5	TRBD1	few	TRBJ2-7	CASGGDSSREQYF	TGTGCTAGTGGGGGGGACAGTTCACGCGAGCAGTACTTC
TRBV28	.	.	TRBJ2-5	CASSFLERETQYF	TGTGCCAGCAGTTTTTTAGAGCGGGAGACCCAGTACTTC
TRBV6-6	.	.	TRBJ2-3	CASSYAERRADTQYF	TGTGCCAGCAGTTATGCAGAGAGACGGGCAGATACGCAGTATTTT
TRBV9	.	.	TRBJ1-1	CASSALDREAFF	TGTGCCAGCAGCGCCCTTGACAGGGAAGCTTTCTTT
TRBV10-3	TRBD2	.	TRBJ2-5	CAISEVSSGSFAETQYF	TGTGCCATCAGTGAAGTGTCTAGCGGGAGTTTTGCGGAGACCCAGTACTTC
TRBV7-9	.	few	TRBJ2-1	CASSPQVGVYYNEQFF	TGTGCCAGCAGCCCTCAAGTGGGAGTCTACTACAATGAGCAGTTCTTC
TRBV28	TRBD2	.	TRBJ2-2	CASQTSANTGELFF	TGTGCCAGCCAGACTAGCGCGAACACCGGGGAGCTGTTTTTT
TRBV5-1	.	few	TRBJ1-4	CASSLQAPNEKLFF	TGCGCCAGCAGCTTACAGGCTCCTAATGAAAAACTGTTTTTT
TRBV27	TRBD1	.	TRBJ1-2	CASSLSGTGFYYGYTF	TGTGCCAGCAGTTTATCCGGGACAGGGTTCTACTATGGCTACACCTTC
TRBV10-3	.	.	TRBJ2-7	CAIREKEIYEQYF	TGTGCCATCAGAGAGAAAGAGATCTACGAGCAGTACTTC
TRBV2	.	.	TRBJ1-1	CASSYRVNTEAFF	TGTGCCAGCAGTTACAGGGTAAACACTGAAGCTTTCTTT
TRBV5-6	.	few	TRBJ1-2	CASSPARRNYYGYTF	TGTGCCAGCAGCCCAGCTAGACGGAATTACTATGGCTACACCTTC
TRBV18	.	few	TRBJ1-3	CATSFSFMGRTSGNTIYF	TGTGCCACCTCATTTTCCTTTATGGGCAGGACATCTGGAAACACCATATATTTT
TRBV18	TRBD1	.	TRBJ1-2	CASSPPGAGGAYGYTF	TGTGCCAGCTCACCACCGGGAGCAGGGGGCGCCTATGGCTACACCTTC